This paragraph covers one T cell receptor beta chain sequence. No antigen is known for it. Per-nucleotide qualities are absent, and no much larger clonotype sits a single base away. The immunoSEQ assay used for TCR sequencing gave the T-cell fraction in both tumor and uninvolved lung tissue. The authors' analysis ran thus. For survival analysis, patients were divided into high (upper tertile) and low (lower two tertiles) T-cell fraction groups, which were compared by log-rank test. A signed-rank test was used to test differences in T-cell fraction between paired tumor and uninvolved lung samples. TCRdb re-hosts the immuneACCESS table, in-frame sequences only. Its copies lack some clones; in the studies checked, an unresolved V gene accounts for under half of them, and the cause for the rest is not known. D and trimming come from the DNA, and the V and J calls and clone size come from that table. For this sample there are 13,000 to 15,000 clones; 75% to 85% appear just once. The ten biggest clones cover approximately 2.6% of the sample.

Patient enrollment in ICON started in the first half of 2016, and the final patient was enrolled in late 2018. Fresh tumor and matched uninvolved tissue for in-depth immune analyses, including TCR sequencing, were collected from a subcohort of some 69 patients. DNA for TCR sequencing was isolated from bulk tissue, and no cell sorting was done. The sample belongs to a study of tumor-infiltrating lymphocytes in localized non-small cell lung cancer listed by TCRdb under 2021. With respect to the entire study: Several histologies were represented in the cohort, which also included both smokers and never-smokers as well as patients whose samples were collected after neoadjuvant chemotherapy. TCR sequencing was one of several integrated assays, alongside flow cytometry, multiplex immunofluorescence, RNA-seq, exome sequencing and proteomics, applied to the same patients. Each patient provided resected tumor tissue plus uninvolved lung tissue from the same patient, with the uninvolved lung tissue described as non-adjacent to the tumor. For under 60 patients, immunoSEQ T-cell fraction was compared between paired tumor and uninvolved lung. The overall ICON cohort was composed of approximately 150 surgical patients with localized non-small cell lung cancer whose tumors were resected. The research as a whole found: Because different assays used different pieces of the same tissue, intratumor heterogeneity could not be separated from technical variation. Because assay coverage varied across patients depending on available tissue quantity, TCR sequencing was performed for only a subset of the cohort. TCRbeta sequencing supported higher T cell infiltration in tumors than in uninvolved lung tissue, consistent with immunofluorescence CD3 counts. Recurrence-free survival showed no association with tumor T-cell fraction from TCR sequencing (p = 0.61). The TCR-derived T-cell fraction showed no difference between the flow cytometry-defined immunotypes IM1 (good prognosis) and IM2 (poor prognosis).

V is pruned by 3 bases and J by 2 bases, leaving 5 bases of the junction without a gene match. The CDR3 runs 15 residues from the cysteine to the phenylalanine. Left in the record is the CDR3 DNA by itself, 45 bases read in frame from the first base. The germline V gene provides CDR1 SGHAT and CDR2 FQNNGV. Specimen: lung tumor tissue. The sequence derives from a human donor with non-small cell lung cancer. This receptor chain uses TRBV11-2 and TRBJ2-7; TRBD2 agrees with 9 junctional bases. The CDR3 reads as follows: CASSFLAGAPYEQYF. The sequence in DNA is TGTGCCAGCAGCTTTTTAGCGGGAGCCCCCTACGAGCAGTACTTC. With all but the CDR3 taken from the reference TRBV11-2 and TRBJ2-7 genes, the full variable domain is: EAGVAQSPRYKIIEKRQSVAFWCNPISGHATLYWYQQILGQGPKLLIQFQNNGVVDDSQLPKDRFSAERLKGVDSTLKIQPAKLEDSAVYLCASSFLAGAPYEQYFGPGTRLTVT.